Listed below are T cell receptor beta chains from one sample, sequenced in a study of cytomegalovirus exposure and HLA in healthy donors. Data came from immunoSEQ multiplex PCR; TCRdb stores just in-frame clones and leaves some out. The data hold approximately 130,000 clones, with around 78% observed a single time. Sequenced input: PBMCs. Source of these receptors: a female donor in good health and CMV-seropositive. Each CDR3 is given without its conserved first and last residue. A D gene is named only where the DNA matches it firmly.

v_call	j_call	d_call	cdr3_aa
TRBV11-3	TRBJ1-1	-	ASSPPREAKWDTEAF
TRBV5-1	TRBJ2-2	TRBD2	ASSPTVRGKSGELF
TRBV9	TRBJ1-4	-	ASSVEGGVRTNEKLF
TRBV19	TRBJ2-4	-	ASSTGEVVNIQY
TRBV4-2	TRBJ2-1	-	ASSQYTPPMASGEQF
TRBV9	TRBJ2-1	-	ASSVSGGVGRQNEQF
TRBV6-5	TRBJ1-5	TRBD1	ASSRLQGNQPQH
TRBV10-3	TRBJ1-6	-	AISEDGLGALH
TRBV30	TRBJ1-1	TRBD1	AWSRGAGGFTEAF
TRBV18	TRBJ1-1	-	ASSLQAAAETEAF
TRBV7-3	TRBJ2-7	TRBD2	ASSPIPAGLGESTNYEQY
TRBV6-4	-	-	AWRRAPEQY
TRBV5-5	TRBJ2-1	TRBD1	ASSARQGVGEQF
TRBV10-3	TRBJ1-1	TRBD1	AVTGTGVTEAF
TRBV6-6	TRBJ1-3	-	ASSTQRGNTIY
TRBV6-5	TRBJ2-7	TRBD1	ASSYSRTGYEQY
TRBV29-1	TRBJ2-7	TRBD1	SVCRQGAYEQY
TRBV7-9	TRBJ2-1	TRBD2	ASSRGGAEQF
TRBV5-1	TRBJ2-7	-	ASSLNFGRGYEQY
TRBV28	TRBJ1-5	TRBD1	ASSIRQGADQPQH
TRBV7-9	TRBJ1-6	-	SSSLARTASSYNSPLH
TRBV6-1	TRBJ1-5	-	ASTGVGQPQH
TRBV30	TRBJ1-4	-	AWRQKGHQNEKLF
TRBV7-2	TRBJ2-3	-	ASSSRHGDTQY
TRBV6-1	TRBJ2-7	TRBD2	ASGSRESGEQY
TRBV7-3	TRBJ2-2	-	ASSSYRNTGELF
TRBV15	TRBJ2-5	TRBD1	ATSSRQGARETQY
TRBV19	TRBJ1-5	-	ASSIVPPVYQPQH
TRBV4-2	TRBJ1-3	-	ASSQIGSGNTIY
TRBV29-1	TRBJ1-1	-	SEVGVGVEAF
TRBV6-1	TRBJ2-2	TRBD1	ASSRQGPNTGELF
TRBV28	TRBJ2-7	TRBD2	ASPTPSSGREESYEQY
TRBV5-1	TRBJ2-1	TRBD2	AGSFTSGGGSSYNEQF
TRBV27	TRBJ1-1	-	ASGGVPNTEAF
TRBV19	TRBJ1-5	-	ASSIFGLGSSSYSNQPQH
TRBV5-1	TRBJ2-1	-	ASSLQGSLNEQF
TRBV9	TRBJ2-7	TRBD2	ASSVDPGGAGNEQY
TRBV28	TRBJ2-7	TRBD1	ATSGTGRYEQY
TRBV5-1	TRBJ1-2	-	ASSLAGGSNYGYT
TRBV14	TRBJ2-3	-	ASSQDWATTTTDTQY
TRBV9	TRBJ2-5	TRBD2	ASTVSGALQETQY
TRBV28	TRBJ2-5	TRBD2	ASSQWEGPGKETQY
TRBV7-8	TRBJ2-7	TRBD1	ASSSDRGYSYEQY
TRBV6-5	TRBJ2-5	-	ASSDRETQY
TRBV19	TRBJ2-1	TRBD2	ASSREAGGLNEQF
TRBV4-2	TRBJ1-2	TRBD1	ASRSGGGYT
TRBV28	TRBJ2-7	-	ASSLPTRLNEQY
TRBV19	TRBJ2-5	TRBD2	ASSMGDLGGETQY
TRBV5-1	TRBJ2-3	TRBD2	ASSALAGGTDTQY
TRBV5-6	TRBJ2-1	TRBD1	ASSSYGDRYNEQF
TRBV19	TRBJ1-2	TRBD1	ASKGTGKWGYT
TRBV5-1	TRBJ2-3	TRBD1	ASSATTGGADTQY